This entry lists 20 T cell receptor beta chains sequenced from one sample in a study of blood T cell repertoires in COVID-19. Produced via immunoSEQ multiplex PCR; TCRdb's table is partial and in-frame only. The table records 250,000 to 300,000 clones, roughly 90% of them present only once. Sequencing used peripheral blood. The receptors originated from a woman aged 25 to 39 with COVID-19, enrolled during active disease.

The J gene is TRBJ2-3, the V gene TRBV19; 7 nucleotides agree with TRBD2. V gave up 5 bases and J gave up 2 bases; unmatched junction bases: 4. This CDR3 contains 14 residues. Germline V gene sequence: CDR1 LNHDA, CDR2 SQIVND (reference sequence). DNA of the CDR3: TGTGCCAGTAGTCCACGGGACTACACAGATACGCAGTATTTT. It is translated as CASSPRDYTDTQYF.

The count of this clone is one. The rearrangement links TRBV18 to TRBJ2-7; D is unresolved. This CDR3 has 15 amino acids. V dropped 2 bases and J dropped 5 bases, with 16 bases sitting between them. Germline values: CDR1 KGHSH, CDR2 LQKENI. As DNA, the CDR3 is TGTGCCAGCTCACCAAGAGCCGGAAACCTAGACGAGCAGTACTTC. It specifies CASSPRAGNLDEQYF.

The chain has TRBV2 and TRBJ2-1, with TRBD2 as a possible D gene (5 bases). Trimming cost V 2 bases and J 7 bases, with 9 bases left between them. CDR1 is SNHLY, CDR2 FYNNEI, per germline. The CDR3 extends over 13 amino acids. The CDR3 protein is CASSELARNEQFF. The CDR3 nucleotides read TGTGCCAGCAGTGAACTAGCAAGGAATGAGCAGTTCTTC.

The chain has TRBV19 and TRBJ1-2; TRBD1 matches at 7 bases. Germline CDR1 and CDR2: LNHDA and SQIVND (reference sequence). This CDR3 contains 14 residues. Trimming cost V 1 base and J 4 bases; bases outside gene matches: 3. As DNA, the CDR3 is TGTGCCAGTAGTATAGGACAGGGAGGCTATGGCTACACCTTC. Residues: CASSIGQGGYGYTF.

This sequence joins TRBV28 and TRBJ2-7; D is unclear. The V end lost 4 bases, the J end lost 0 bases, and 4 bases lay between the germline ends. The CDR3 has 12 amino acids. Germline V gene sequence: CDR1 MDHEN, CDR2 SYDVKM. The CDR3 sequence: CASSSSSYEQYF. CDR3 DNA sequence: TGTGCCAGCAGTTCGAGCTCCTACGAGCAGTACTTC.

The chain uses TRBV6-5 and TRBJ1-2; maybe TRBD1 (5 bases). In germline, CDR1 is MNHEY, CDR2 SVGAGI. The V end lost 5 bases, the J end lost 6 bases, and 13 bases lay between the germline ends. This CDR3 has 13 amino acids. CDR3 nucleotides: TGTGCCAGCAGTCAAACCCCAGGGAATGGCTACACCTTC. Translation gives CASSQTPGNGYTF.

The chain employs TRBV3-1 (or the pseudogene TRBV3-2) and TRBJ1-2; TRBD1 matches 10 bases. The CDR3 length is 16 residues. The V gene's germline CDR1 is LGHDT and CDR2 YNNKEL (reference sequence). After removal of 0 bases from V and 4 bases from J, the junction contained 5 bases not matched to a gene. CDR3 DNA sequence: TGTGCCAGCAGCCAAGAGTGGGACAGGGGCGGCTATGGCTACACCTTC. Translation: CASSQEWDRGGYGYTF.

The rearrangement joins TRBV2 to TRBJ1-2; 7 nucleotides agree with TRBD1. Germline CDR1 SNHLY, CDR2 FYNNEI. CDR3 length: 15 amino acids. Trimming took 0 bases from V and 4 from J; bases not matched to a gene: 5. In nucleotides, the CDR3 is TGTGCCAGCAGTGAAGCGGTAGGGGGCCTCTATGGCTACACCTTC. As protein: CASSEAVGGLYGYTF.

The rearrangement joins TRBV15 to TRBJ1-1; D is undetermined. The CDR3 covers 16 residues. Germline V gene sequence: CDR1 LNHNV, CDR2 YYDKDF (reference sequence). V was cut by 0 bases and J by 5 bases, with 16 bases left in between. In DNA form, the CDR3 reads TGTGCCACCAGCAGAGAAGGAGGGATAGGGTTGACTGAAGCTTTCTTT. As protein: CATSREGGIGLTEAFF.

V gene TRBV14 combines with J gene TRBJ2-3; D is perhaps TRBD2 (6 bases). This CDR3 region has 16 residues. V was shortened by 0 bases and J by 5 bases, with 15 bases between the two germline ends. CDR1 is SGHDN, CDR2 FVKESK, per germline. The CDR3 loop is CASSQDYGSFVDTQYF. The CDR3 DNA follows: TGTGCCAGCAGCCAAGATTACGGGAGTTTTGTAGATACGCAGTATTTT.

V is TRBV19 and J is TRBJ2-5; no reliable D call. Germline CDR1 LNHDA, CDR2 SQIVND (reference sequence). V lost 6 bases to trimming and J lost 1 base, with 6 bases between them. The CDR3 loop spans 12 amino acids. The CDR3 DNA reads TGTGCCAGTAGCTATCCCCAAGAGACCCAGTACTTC. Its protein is CASSYPQETQYF.

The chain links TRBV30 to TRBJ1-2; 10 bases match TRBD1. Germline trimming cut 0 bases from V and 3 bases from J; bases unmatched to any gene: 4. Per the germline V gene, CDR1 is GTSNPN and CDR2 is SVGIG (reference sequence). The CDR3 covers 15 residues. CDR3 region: CAWSVRGTGDYGYTF. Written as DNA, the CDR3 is TGTGCCTGGAGTGTACGAGGGACAGGGGACTATGGCTACACCTTC. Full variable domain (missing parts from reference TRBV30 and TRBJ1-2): SQTIHQWPATLVQPVGSPLSLECTVEGTSNPNLYWYRQAAGRGLQLLFYSVGIGQISSEVPQNLSASRPQDRQFILSSKKLLLSDSGFYLCAWSVRGTGDYGYTFGSGTRLTVV.

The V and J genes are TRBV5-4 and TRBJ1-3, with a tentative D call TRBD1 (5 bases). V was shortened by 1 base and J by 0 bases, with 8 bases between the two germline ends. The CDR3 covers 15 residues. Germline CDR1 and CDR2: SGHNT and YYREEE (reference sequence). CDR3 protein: CASSLQRGSGNTIYF. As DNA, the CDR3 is TGTGCCAGCAGCTTGCAAAGGGGCTCTGGAAACACCATATATTTT.

Here the CDR3 reads CASSGYRGYGYTF. DNA of the CDR3: TGTGCCAGCAGCGGATACAGGGGATACGGCTACACCTTC. This chain connects TRBV9 to TRBJ1-2, with TRBD1 identical over 7 bases. CDR1 and CDR2 from the germline V gene are SGDLS and YYNGEE. V lost 3 bases and J lost 8; bases outside the gene matches: 7. The CDR3 has 13 residues.

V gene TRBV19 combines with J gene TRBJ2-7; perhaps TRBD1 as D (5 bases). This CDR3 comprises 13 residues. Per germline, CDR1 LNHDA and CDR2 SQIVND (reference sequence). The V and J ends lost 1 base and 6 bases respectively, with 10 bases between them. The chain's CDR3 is CASSIGGRAEQYF. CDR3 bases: TGTGCCAGTAGTATAGGGGGCAGGGCCGAGCAGTACTTC.

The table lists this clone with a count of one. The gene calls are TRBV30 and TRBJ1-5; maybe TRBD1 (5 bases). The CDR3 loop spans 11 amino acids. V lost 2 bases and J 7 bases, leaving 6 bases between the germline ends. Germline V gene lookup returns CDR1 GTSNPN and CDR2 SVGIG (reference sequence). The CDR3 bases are TGTGCCTGGAGTAAGGGGCAGCCCCAGCATTTT. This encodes CAWSKGQPQHF.

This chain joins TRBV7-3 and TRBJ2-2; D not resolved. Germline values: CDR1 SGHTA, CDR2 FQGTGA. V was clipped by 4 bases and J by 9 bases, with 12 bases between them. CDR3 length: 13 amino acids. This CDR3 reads CASSSRQDRELFF. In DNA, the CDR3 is TGTGCCAGCAGCTCCAGACAAGATAGGGAGCTGTTTTTT.

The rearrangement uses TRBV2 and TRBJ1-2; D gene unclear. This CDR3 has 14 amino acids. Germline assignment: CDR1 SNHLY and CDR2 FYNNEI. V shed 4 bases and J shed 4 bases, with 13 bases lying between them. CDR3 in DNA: TGTGCCAGCAGTGTCTACCAATTCGGCTATGGCTACACCTTC. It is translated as CASSVYQFGYGYTF.

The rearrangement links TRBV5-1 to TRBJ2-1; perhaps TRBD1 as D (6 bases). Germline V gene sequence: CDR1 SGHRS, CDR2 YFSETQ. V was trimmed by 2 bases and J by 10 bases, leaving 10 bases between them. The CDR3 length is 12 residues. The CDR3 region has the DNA TGCGCCAGCAGCTTCCTGGGGACAGAGCAGTTCTTC. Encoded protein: CASSFLGTEQFF.

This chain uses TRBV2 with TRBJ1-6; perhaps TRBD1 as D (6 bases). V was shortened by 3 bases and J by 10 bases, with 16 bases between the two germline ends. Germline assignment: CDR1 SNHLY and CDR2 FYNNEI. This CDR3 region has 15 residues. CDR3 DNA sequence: TGTGCCAGCAGTGAGGACCAGACAGGACTCTCACCCCTCCACTTT. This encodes CASSEDQTGLSPLHF.